This T cell receptor (beta chain) was identified in a study of shared clonotypes between healthy human individuals. J gave up 4 bases and V 6 bases, and 2 bases lay outside the gene matches. The CDR3 runs 15 residues. Germline V lookup: CDR1 SNHLY, CDR2 FYNNEI. On this clone itself: Other DNA sequences in this sample translate to the same CDR3.

Clones were sequenced by immunoSEQ multiplex PCR, and TCRdb holds only the in-frame ones, with some missing. The sample shows roughly 2 million clones, more than 90% of them seen only once. Both subsets, CD45RA+ naive and CD45RA-negative memory, were split from the CD4+ cells. The chain carries TRBV2 and TRBJ2-1, with TRBD2 matching 14 bases. Source material: naive CD4+ T cells sorted from blood. The sample's subset: CD45RA+ positively selected. The source of this sequence is a man aged 18-30 years in good health. The CDR3 is CASSGTSGSYNEQFF. CDR3 nucleotides: TGTGCCAGCAGCGGGACTAGCGGGAGTTACAATGAGCAGTTCTTC.